Shown below are 26 T cell receptor beta chains from a single sample sequenced in a study of STAT5B mutations in CD4+ large granular lymphocyte leukemia. The data were produced by immunoSEQ multiplex PCR, yet TCRdb's version contains in-frame clones alone and is incomplete. The sample lists under 35,000 clones, about 89% seen once, with about 0.41% in the top ten. Sequencing input: CD4+ T cells from blood buffy coats. These receptors originate from a human donor in good health.

The V and J genes are TRBV11-2 and TRBJ2-3, with D uncertain. Deletions cut 3 bases from V and 0 bases from J, with 10 bases between. This CDR3 comprises 15 residues. Germline CDR1 is SGHAT and CDR2 is FQNNGV. The CDR3 DNA is TGTGCCAGCAGCTTTGACGGGCTAAGCACAGATACGCAGTATTTT. It is translated as CASSFDGLSTDTQYF.

This clone was seen more than once but under ten times. V usage is TRBV28 and J usage is TRBJ1-2; D gene ambiguous. The CDR3 is 12 amino acids. V was shortened by 11 bases and J by 2 bases, with 12 bases between the two germline ends. Germline CDR1 is MDHEN and CDR2 is SYDVKM. CDR3 sequence: CALGDDNYGYTF. CDR3 nucleotide sequence: TGTGCCCTCGGGGATGACAACTATGGCTACACCTTC.

The genes are TRBV6-5 and TRBJ2-2; 10 bases line up with TRBD2. V was pared by 4 bases and J by 1 base, with 3 bases of the junction left unmatched. Germline V gives CDR1 MNHEY, CDR2 SVGAGI. This CDR3 spans 16 amino acids. In nucleotides, the CDR3 is TGTGCCAGCAGTTCCCGGACTAGCGGGAACACCGGGGAGCTGTTTTTT. Translating it yields CASSSRTSGNTGELFF.

The CDR3 region has the DNA TGTGCCAGCTCACAGACTCAAACAGGGGGCAATGAGCAGTTCTTC. Its translation: CASSQTQTGGNEQFF. The J gene is TRBJ2-1, the V gene TRBV18, with TRBD1 identical over 8 bases. V lost 4 bases and J lost 6; bases outside the gene matches: 8. Germline lookup yields CDR1 KGHSH and CDR2 LQKENI. CDR3 size: 15 residues. Filled out from reference TRBV18 and TRBJ2-1, the complete variable domain reads NAGVMQNPRHLVRRRGQEARLRCSPMKGHSHVYWYRQLPEEGLKFMVYLQKENIIDESGMPKERFSAEFPKEGPSILRIQQVVRGDSAAYFCASSQTQTGGNEQFFGPGTRLTVL.

In this sample, this clone turned up a few times. The chain joins TRBV18 to TRBJ2-2, with TRBD2 as a possible D gene (5 bases). With 0 bases removed from V and 2 bases from J, the gap between germline ends came to 10 bases. This CDR3 is 16 amino acids long. Germline V gene sequence: CDR1 KGHSH, CDR2 LQKENI. CDR3 DNA sequence: TGTGCCAGCTCACCACCAGGGAGATCCAACACCGGGGAGCTGTTTTTT. Protein: CASSPPGRSNTGELFF.

The chain links TRBV5-6 to TRBJ1-3; D gene unclear. CDR3 length: 15 amino acids. The germline gives CDR1 SGHDT, CDR2 YYEEEE. The ends were cut back, 1 base at V and 0 bases at J, with 8 bases in the middle. Here the CDR3 reads CASSLQGFSGNTIYF. For the CDR3, the DNA is TGTGCCAGCAGCTTGCAAGGGTTCTCTGGAAACACCATATATTTT.

V gene TRBV6-1 combines with J gene TRBJ2-1; possible D gene TRBD2, 6 bases. Germline V gene lookup returns CDR1 MNHNS and CDR2 SASEGT. The length of the CDR3 is 14 residues. The V end lost 4 bases, the J end lost 4 bases, and 11 bases lay between the germline ends. CDR3 DNA: TGTGCCAGCAGTGTTCTAGCGCGTTACAATGAGCAGTTCTTC. This gives the protein CASSVLARYNEQFF.

The CDR3 loop is CASSQGQSFQETQYF. The CDR3, as DNA: TGTGCCAGTAGTCAGGGACAGAGTTTTCAAGAGACCCAGTACTTC. The chain employs TRBV19 and TRBJ2-5, with TRBD1 identical over 7 bases. The V and J ends lost 5 bases and 2 bases, in that order; junction bases with no gene match: 8. CDR1 LNHDA and CDR2 SQIVND come from the germline V gene (reference sequence). The CDR3 loop spans 15 amino acids.

This clone was recorded once. The V gene is TRBV29-1, the J gene TRBJ2-3; the match to TRBD1 covers 7 bases. V lost 2 bases to trimming and J lost 4 bases; unmatched junction nucleotides: 0. CDR3 length: 12 amino acids. Germline CDR1 is SQVTM and CDR2 is ANQGSEA. CDR3 protein: CSVEQGADTQYF. In DNA, the CDR3 is TGCAGCGTTGAACAGGGGGCAGATACGCAGTATTTT.

This chain connects TRBV11-2 to TRBJ2-5; D is possibly TRBD1 (5 bases). V was pared by 5 bases and J by 5 bases, with 24 bases between. Per the germline V gene, CDR1 is SGHAT and CDR2 is FQNNGV. The CDR3 loop spans 17 amino acids. The CDR3 sequence: CASSAGDRAWGWETQYF. The CDR3 DNA follows: TGTGCCAGCAGCGCAGGTGATAGGGCGTGGGGCTGGGAGACCCAGTACTTC.

This sequence joins TRBV6-1 and TRBJ2-7, with D possibly being TRBD1 (6 bases). Trimming took 5 bases from V and 0 from J, leaving 14 bases between them. Germline V gene lookup returns CDR1 MNHNS and CDR2 SASEGT. The CDR3 is 15 residues long. The CDR3 is CASSLFEGGSYEQYF. DNA of the CDR3: TGTGCCAGCAGTCTCTTTGAAGGGGGCTCCTACGAGCAGTACTTC.

V gene TRBV10-3 combines with J gene TRBJ2-1, with TRBD1 matching 12 bases. Germline CDR1 and CDR2: ENHRY and SYGVKD. V dropped 6 bases and J dropped 0; count of bases not matched to a gene: 12. The CDR3 extends over 19 amino acids. The CDR3 reads CAIRDPGTGGLYSYNEQFF. In nucleotides, the CDR3 is TGTGCCATCAGGGATCCCGGGACAGGGGGCTTATACTCCTACAATGAGCAGTTCTTC.

This clone was seen a handful of times. This chain links TRBV27 with TRBJ1-2; D unclear. With 7 bases removed from V and 10 bases from J, the gap between germline ends came to 19 bases. This CDR3 spans 13 amino acids. The germline gives CDR1 MNHEY, CDR2 SMNVEV (reference sequence). CDR3 coding DNA: TGTGCCAGCAAGCAAACTGGACGGATGATCTACACCTTC. It codes for CASKQTGRMIYTF.

A single count supports this clone. The V call is TRBV2, the J call TRBJ1-2; 12 bases align to TRBD1. Trimming at V came to 7 bases and at J to 4 bases, leaving 4 bases not matched to a gene. CDR1 and CDR2 (germline): SNHLY, FYNNEI. The CDR3 covers 14 residues. CDR3 sequence: CASMGQGAGYGYTF. CDR3 DNA sequence: TGTGCCAGCATGGGACAGGGGGCAGGCTATGGCTACACCTTC.

The rearrangement uses TRBV29-1 and TRBJ2-5; 10 bases are shared with TRBD2. J gave up 1 base and V 5 bases, and 4 bases lay outside the gene matches. CDR3 length: 14 residues. Germline CDR1 reads SQVTM; CDR2 reads ANQGSEA. CDR3 DNA: TGCAGCGTTAGCACTAGCGGGGCCCAAGAGACCCAGTACTTC. It encodes CSVSTSGAQETQYF.

This clone has just one count. The chain combines TRBV30 with TRBJ2-1; 8 bases map to TRBD2. V shed 2 bases and J 7 bases; nucleotides not matched to a gene: 7. Germline CDR1 GTSNPN, CDR2 SVGIG (reference sequence). The CDR3 extends over 14 amino acids. The DNA of the CDR3 is TGTGCCTGGAGTCCGGGGACTAGTGGTAATGAGCAGTTCTTC. This translates into CAWSPGTSGNEQFF.

The V call is TRBV5-1, the J call TRBJ2-5; TRBD2 is a possible D gene (6 bases). Germline V gene sequence: CDR1 SGHRS, CDR2 YFSETQ. There are 16 residues in the CDR3. Trimming removed 0 bases at V and 8 bases at J, with 20 bases between. CDR3 in amino acids: CASSLVADRSTLTQYF. CDR3 in DNA: TGCGCCAGCAGCTTGGTAGCGGACCGCTCCACGTTAACCCAGTACTTC. Combining the CDR3 with reference TRBV5-1 and TRBJ2-5 gives the whole variable domain KAGVTQTPRYLIKTRGQQVTLSCSPISGHRSVSWYQQTPGQGLQFLFEYFSETQRNKGNFPGRFSGRQFSNSRSEMNVSTLELGDSALYLCASSLVADRSTLTQYFGPGTRLLVL.

The gene calls are TRBV5-6 and TRBJ1-2; no reliable D call. With 0 bases removed from V and 2 bases from J, the gap between germline ends came to 11 bases. The CDR3 spans 15 residues. Looked up from germline, CDR1 is SGHDT and CDR2 is YYEEEE. As DNA, the CDR3 is TGTGCCAGCAGCTTGGCGGCATTACAAAACTATGGCTACACCTTC. As protein: CASSLAALQNYGYTF.

V gene TRBV19 combines with J gene TRBJ2-1, with D perhaps matching TRBD1 (5 bases). The germline CDR1 and CDR2 sequences are LNHDA and SQIVND (reference sequence). V gave up 6 bases and J gave up 4 bases, with 16 bases separating them. The CDR3 runs to 15 residues. The chain's CDR3 is CASSPRVRPYNEQFF. DNA of the CDR3: TGTGCCAGTAGCCCCAGGGTTCGCCCTTACAATGAGCAGTTCTTC.

This sequence joins TRBV5-1 and TRBJ2-2; 9 bases line up with TRBD1. Per germline, CDR1 SGHRS and CDR2 YFSETQ. This CDR3 region has 17 residues. V lost 3 bases, J lost 5 bases, and 11 bases stayed unmatched. CDR3: CASSWGLGTGQTGELFF. The DNA of the CDR3 is TGCGCCAGCAGCTGGGGGCTTGGGACAGGGCAGACCGGGGAGCTGTTTTTT.

This chain uses TRBV7-2 with TRBJ2-7, with D possibly being TRBD2 (6 bases). CDR3 length equals 15 residues. Germline V CDR1 and CDR2: SGHTA, FQGNSA. The V gene lost 6 bases and the J gene lost 1 base, with 16 bases spanning the gap. The CDR3 sequence: CASRPAMGGSYEQYF. CDR3 bases: TGTGCCAGCAGGCCCGCCATGGGGGGTTCCTACGAGCAGTACTTC.

This clone was seen a single time. The chain uses TRBV11-1 and TRBJ2-7; 11 bases align to TRBD1. V lost 3 bases, J lost 3 bases, and 10 bases stayed unmatched. The germline gives CDR1 SGHAT, CDR2 FQDESV (reference sequence). The CDR3 sequence is 17 residues long. The CDR3 region has the DNA TGTGCCAGCAGCTTGTCACCCTGGACAGGGGGCTTCTACGAGCAGTACTTC. Its translation is CASSLSPWTGGFYEQYF.

The rearrangement links TRBV19 to TRBJ2-6; D unresolved. The germline V and J ends were trimmed by 5 bases and 0 bases, with 11 bases remaining between them. CDR1 and CDR2 from the germline V gene are LNHDA and SQIVND (reference sequence). CDR3 length: 16 amino acids. The CDR3 reads CASSRGDPSGANVLTF. The CDR3 DNA is TGTGCCAGTAGTCGTGGTGATCCCTCTGGGGCCAACGTCCTGACTTTC.

The J gene is TRBJ2-3, the V gene TRBV11-3, with TRBD1 as a possible D gene (6 bases). V was shortened by 4 bases and J by 0 bases, with 14 bases between the two germline ends. The CDR3 has 16 residues. CDR1 SGHNT and CDR2 YENEEA come from the germline V gene. The CDR3 sequence: CASSSGVGKSTDTQYF. In DNA, the CDR3 is TGTGCCAGCAGCTCAGGGGTGGGCAAGAGCACAGATACGCAGTATTTT.

The CDR3 is CSVSPGTGSTEAFF. CDR3 bases: TGCAGCGTATCCCCCGGGACAGGGAGCACTGAAGCTTTCTTT. This chain links TRBV29-1 with TRBJ1-1; 9 bases line up with TRBD1. CDR3 size: 14 residues. Per germline, CDR1 SQVTM and CDR2 ANQGSEA. After removal of 6 bases from V and 4 bases from J, the junction contained 9 bases not matched to a gene. Full variable domain (outside the CDR3, taken from reference TRBV29-1 and TRBJ1-1): SAVISQKPSRDICQRGTSLTIQCQVDSQVTMMFWYRQQPGQSLTLIATANQGSEATYESGFVIDKFPISRPNLTFSTLTVSNMSPEDSSIYLCSVSPGTGSTEAFFGQGTRLTVV.

This clone was seen once. Here the CDR3 reads CASSQDSSGNTIYF. CDR3 nucleotides: TGTGCCAGCAGCCAAGACAGCTCTGGAAACACCATATATTTT. The rearrangement uses TRBV14 and TRBJ1-3; D remains unclear. CDR3 length: 14 amino acids. Trimming shortened V by 0 bases and J by 0 bases, and 3 bases separated the two germline ends. The germline V gene encodes CDR1 SGHDN and CDR2 FVKESK.